This T cell receptor (beta chain) stems from a study of shared clonotypes between healthy human individuals. Study results and limitations: When naive CD4 clonotypes were compared across a handful of donors, about 4.9% were shared. The sole specimen, blood, was sampled, and tissue repertoires likely differ.

Some clones are missing from TCRdb's copy, which holds only in-frame ones; the method was immunoSEQ multiplex PCR. The table records around 2.5 million clones, 90% to 95% of them present only once. To note about this clone: The target antigen is unknown.

V lost 3 bases to trimming and J lost 3 bases; unmatched junction nucleotides: 9. Germline assignment: CDR1 SGDLS and CDR2 YYNGEE. The CDR3 sequence is 15 residues long. The sequence was obtained from a man in his late teens or twenties in good health. Some clones in this sample may be carry-over from other donors' samples. This chain uses TRBV9 with TRBJ2-7; TRBD1 agrees at 7 bases. The sequenced material came from naive CD4+ T cells from PBMCs. The subset is: CD45RA+ positively selected. CDR3: CASSAKGGAGYEQYF. The CDR3 DNA follows: TGTGCCAGCAGCGCAAAAGGGGGCGCGGGCTACGAGCAGTACTTC.